Below, 5 T cell receptor beta chains from the same sample are listed, as sequenced in a study of cytomegalovirus exposure and HLA in healthy donors. PCR primers comprised 60 Vbeta and 13 Jbeta primers. Clones were sequenced by immunoSEQ multiplex PCR, and TCRdb holds only the in-frame ones, with some missing. The top ten hold about 3.9% of the sample, which has under 150,000 clones, more than 75% seen once. The sequenced sample consisted of PBMCs. These receptor sequences come from a man in his late teens or twenties in good health and CMV-seronegative.

Worth noting for this clone: Different DNA sequences within this sample yield the same CDR3. The chain is built from TRBV18 and TRBJ1-2; 11 bases map to TRBD1. There are 14 residues in the CDR3. CDR1 and CDR2 (germline): KGHSH, LQKENI. V dropped 4 bases and J dropped 4; count of bases not matched to a gene: 2. CDR3 sequence reads: CASSQGQGAYGYTF. The CDR3 DNA reads as TGTGCCAGCTCACAAGGACAGGGGGCCTATGGCTACACCTTC.

The genes are TRBV5-1 and TRBJ2-5; 13 bases are a match to TRBD2. Germline CDR1 reads SGHRS; CDR2 reads YFSETQ. The CDR3 totals 16 residues. V gave up 0 bases and J gave up 4 bases; unmatched junction bases: 3. The CDR3 DNA reads as TGCGCCAGCAGCTTGGGACTAGCGGGAGGAGGAGAGACCCAGTACTTC. Amino acid sequence: CASSLGLAGGGETQYF.

This rearrangement joins TRBV23-1 to TRBJ2-3, with TRBD1 as a possible D gene (5 bases). TRBV23-1 is filed as an ORF, its function uncertain. The CDR3 consists of 16 residues. V lost 4 bases and J 2 bases, leaving 16 bases between the germline ends. CDR3 region: CASSRWTSILTDTQYF. The CDR3 DNA reads as TGCGCCAGCAGTCGATGGACAAGCATCCTCACAGATACGCAGTATTTT.

This chain connects TRBV27 to TRBJ2-1; 9 bases align to TRBD2. V was clipped by 1 base and J by 5 bases; unmatched bases: 6. The CDR3 sequence is 16 residues long. Per germline, CDR1 MNHEY and CDR2 SMNVEV (reference sequence). This chain's CDR3 is CASSLFPSGMDNEQFF. DNA for the CDR3: TGTGCCAGCAGTTTATTCCCTAGCGGGATGGACAATGAGCAGTTCTTC.

Note on this clone: The same CDR3 also results from other DNA sequences found in this sample. The chain combines TRBV27 with TRBJ1-2; D is perhaps TRBD1 (5 bases). Germline V gives CDR1 MNHEY, CDR2 SMNVEV (reference sequence). Trimming cost V 2 bases and J 4 bases, with 8 bases left between them. The CDR3 covers 13 residues. The CDR3 region has the DNA TGTGCCAGCAGTTTAAGGGGTGGCTATGGCTACACCTTC. Translation: CASSLRGGYGYTF.